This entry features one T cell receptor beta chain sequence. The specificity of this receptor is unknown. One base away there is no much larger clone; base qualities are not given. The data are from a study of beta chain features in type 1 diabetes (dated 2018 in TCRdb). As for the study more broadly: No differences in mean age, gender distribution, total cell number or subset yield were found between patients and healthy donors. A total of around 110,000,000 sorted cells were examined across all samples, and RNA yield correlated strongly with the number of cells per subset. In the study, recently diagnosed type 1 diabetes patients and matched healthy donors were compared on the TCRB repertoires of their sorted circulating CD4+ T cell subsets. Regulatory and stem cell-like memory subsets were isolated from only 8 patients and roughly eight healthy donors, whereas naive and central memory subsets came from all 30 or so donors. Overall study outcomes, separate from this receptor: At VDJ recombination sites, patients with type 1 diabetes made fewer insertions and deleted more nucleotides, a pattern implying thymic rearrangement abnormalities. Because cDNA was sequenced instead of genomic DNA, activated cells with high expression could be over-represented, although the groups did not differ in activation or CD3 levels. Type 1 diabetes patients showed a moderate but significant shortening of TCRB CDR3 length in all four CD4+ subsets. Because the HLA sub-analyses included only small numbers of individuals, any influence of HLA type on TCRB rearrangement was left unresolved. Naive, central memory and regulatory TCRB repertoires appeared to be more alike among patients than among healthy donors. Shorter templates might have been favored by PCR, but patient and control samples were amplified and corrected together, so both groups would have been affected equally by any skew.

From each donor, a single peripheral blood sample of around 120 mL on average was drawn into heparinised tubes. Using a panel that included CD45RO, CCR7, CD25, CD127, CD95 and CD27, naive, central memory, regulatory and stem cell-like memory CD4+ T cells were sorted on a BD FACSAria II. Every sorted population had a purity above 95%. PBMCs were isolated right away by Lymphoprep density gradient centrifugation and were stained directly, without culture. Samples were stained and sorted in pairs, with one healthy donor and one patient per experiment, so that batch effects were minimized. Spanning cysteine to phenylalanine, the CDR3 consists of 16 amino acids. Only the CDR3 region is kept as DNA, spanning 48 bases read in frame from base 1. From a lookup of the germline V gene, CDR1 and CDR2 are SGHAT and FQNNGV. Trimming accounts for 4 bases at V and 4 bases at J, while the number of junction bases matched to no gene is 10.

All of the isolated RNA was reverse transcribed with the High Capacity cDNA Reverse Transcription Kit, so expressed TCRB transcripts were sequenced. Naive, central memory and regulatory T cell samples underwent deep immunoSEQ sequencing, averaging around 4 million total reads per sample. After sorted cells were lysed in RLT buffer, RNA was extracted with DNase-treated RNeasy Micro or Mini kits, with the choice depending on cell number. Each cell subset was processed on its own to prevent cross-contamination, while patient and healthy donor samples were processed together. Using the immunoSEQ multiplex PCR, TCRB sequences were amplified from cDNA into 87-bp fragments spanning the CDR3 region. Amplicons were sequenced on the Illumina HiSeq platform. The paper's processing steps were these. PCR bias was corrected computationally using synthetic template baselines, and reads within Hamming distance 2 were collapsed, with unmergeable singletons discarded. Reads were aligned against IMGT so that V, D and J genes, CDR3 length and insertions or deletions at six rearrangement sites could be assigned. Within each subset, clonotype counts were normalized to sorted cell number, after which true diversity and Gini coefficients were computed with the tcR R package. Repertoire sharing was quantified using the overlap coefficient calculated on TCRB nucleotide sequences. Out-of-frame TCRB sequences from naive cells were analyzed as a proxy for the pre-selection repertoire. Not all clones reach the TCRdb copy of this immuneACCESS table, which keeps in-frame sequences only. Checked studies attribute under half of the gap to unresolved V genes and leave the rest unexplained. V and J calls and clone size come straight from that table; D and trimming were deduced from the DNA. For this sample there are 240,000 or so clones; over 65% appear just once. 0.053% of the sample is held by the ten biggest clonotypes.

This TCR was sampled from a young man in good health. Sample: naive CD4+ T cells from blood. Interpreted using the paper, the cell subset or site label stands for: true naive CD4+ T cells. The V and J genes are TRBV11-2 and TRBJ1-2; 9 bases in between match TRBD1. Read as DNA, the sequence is TGTGCCAGCAGCTCTAGACGGACAGGGGAAGTCTATGGCTACACCTTC. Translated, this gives CASSSRRTGEVYGYTF.